This T cell receptor beta chain was recorded in a study of blood T cell repertoires in COVID-19. As for the study in general: Some COVID-19 samples were acute and others convalescent; all came from the United States, Italy and Spain. The analysed material was cDNA or gDNA that came from T cells, B-cell-depleted T cells, or PBMCs.

Original processing notes: Amplification of reference gene primers was used by the study to estimate nucleated cell counts. Some clones are missing from TCRdb's copy, which holds only in-frame ones; the method was immunoSEQ multiplex PCR. Clone size and V and J calls were adopted from that table, with D and trimming inferred from the DNA. The sample consists of fewer than 200,000 clones, about four fifths of them appearing once. From germline, CDR1 is SGDLS and CDR2 YYNGEE. The CDR3 covers 16 residues. Deletions cut 4 bases from V and 1 base from J, with 17 bases between. Enrollment of patients from Seattle took place during active infection, with longitudinal follow-up.

Sample: peripheral blood. This receptor was obtained from a woman in her 70s with COVID-19, enrolled during active disease. The chain couples TRBV9 to TRBJ2-5, with D maybe TRBD1 (6 bases). This CDR3 is CASSLDNRQVQETQYF. The CDR3 DNA reads TGTGCCAGCAGCTTAGATAACCGACAGGTCCAAGAGACCCAGTACTTC.